This T cell receptor (beta chain) was obtained from a study of T cell changes during pregnancy in multiple sclerosis. Germline CDR1 is SGHTA and CDR2 is FQGTGA. The junction had 6 bases not matched to a gene; V was cut back by 5 bases and J by 7 bases. This CDR3 contains 15 residues. Libraries were prepared by immunoSEQ multiplex PCR; TCRdb keeps only in-frame clonotypes and omits some of them. Here the sample spans approximately 59,000 clones, around nine tenths being singletons. The rearrangement uses TRBV7-3 and TRBJ2-1, with 12 positions matching TRBD2. The clonotype comes from a female donor in good health, enrolled as a control in a pregnancy study. This material consisted of peripheral blood, taken in the third trimester of pregnancy. This chain's CDR3 is CASSLGLAGRNEQFF. Written as DNA, the CDR3 is TGTGCCAGCAGCCTCGGACTAGCGGGGAGGAATGAGCAGTTCTTC. Together with reference TRBV7-3 and TRBJ2-1, the CDR3 gives the full variable domain: GAGVSQTPSNKVTEKGKYVELRCDPISGHTALYWYRQSLGQGPEFLIYFQGTGAADDSGLPNDRFFAVRPEGSVSTLKIQRTERGDSAVYLCASSLGLAGRNEQFFGPGTRLTVL.